The entry that follows covers one TCR beta chain sequence. Its antigen is not known. Exclusion of patients followed from uncontrolled infection, other autoimmune disease, pregnancy or lactation. This sample is drawn from a study of T cells in Graves' hyperthyroidism and ophthalmopathy. Germline loops: CDR1 LGHNA, CDR2 YSLEER. The CDR3 is 18 amino acids. Losses at the gene ends were 0 bases for V and 2 bases for J; bases not matched to a gene: 13. TCR beta CDR3 region amplification was performed from RNA transcripts. A first-round RT-PCR of the TCR CDR3 used the HTBI primer set. TCRdb redid the calling of the multiplex PCR reads with MiXCR, one entry per CDR3 protein. The data contain around 690,000 distinct CDR3 sequences, around a sixth of them singletons. Study-wide results and limits: Model output signaled ophthalmopathy a median approximately six months ahead of onset. Most thyroid clonotypes with frequency above 0.001 were detected in blood.

The origin of this receptor is a man aged 50-59 years with Graves' hyperthyroidism. Sequencing was performed on blood. The chain joins TRBV4-3 to TRBJ2-7; 7 bases are shared with TRBD2. The CDR3 loop reads CASSQESRASGATYEQYF. Written as DNA, the CDR3 is TGCGCCAGCAGCCAAGAGTCGCGAGCTAGCGGTGCTACCTACGAGCAGTACTTC.